This TCR beta chain was sequenced in a study of control samples from healthy donors and cancer patients. V was shortened by 1 base and J by 7 bases, with 14 bases between the two germline ends. This CDR3 spans 15 amino acids. CDR1 and CDR2 (germline): MDHEN, SYDVKM. Assay: immunoSEQ multiplex PCR; the TCRdb copy retains only in-frame clones and omits some. The sample gives roughly 130,000 clones, over 85% of which show up once; around 3.6% is in the top ten. As concerns this clone: Other DNA sequences of this sample code for an identical CDR3.

Sequencing was done on a sample of blood. This TCR came from a man aged 30-40 years in good health. The rearrangement links TRBV28 to TRBJ1-5; a possible D gene is TRBD1 (6 bases). CDR3 sequence (DNA): TGTGCCAGCAGTTTATATCAGGGAGGGGGGCAGCCCCAGCATTTT. Encoded protein: CASSLYQGGGQPQHF. The entire variable domain, with the rest obtained from reference TRBV28 and TRBJ1-5, is as follows: DVKVTQSSRYLVKRTGEKVFLECVQDMDHENMFWYRQDPGLGLRLIYFSYDVKMKEKGDIPEGYSVSREKKERFSLILESASTNQTSMYLCASSLYQGGGQPQHFGDGTRLSIL.